The rows below give T cell receptor beta chains drawn from one sample of a study of shared clonotypes between healthy human individuals. Sequencing was performed with immunoSEQ multiplex PCR; in TCRdb, only in-frame clones are kept and a portion is missing. The table shows roughly 640,000 clones, with approximately 74% occurring only once. Specimen: memory CD4+ T cells sorted from blood. These receptor sequences come from a woman aged 25 to 39 in good health. Each CDR3 is given without its conserved first and last residue. Fields, in order: J gene, D gene, V gene, CDR3 protein. The D gene is left open where the match is weak.

J: TRBJ2-5; D: NA; V: TRBV2; CDR3: ASSEMDGGFQETQY
J: TRBJ2-7; D: TRBD1; V: TRBV18; CDR3: ASSRDRETYEQY
J: TRBJ1-1; D: NA; V: TRBV27; CDR3: ASSFGPRRSEAF
J: TRBJ2-3; D: TRBD2; V: TRBV27; CDR3: ASSPLAGSDTQY
J: TRBJ2-2; D: TRBD1; V: TRBV9; CDR3: ASSPHRDRNTGELF
J: TRBJ2-7; D: NA; V: TRBV18; CDR3: ASSRDRYEQY
J: NA; D: TRBD2; V: TRBV29-1; CDR3: SVERREGLYEQY
J: TRBJ1-1; D: NA; V: TRBV6-5; CDR3: ASSRQNTEAF
J: TRBJ2-3; D: NA; V: TRBV4-1; CDR3: ASSQDFTAVGDDTQY
J: TRBJ1-5; D: TRBD1; V: TRBV19; CDR3: ASRNRGGQPQH